One and the same sample provided the 20 T cell receptor beta chains below, sequenced in a study of T cell responses to AZD1222 COVID-19 vaccine. The assay was immunoSEQ multiplex PCR, and TCRdb's table has in-frame clones only and misses some. This sample has about 150,000 clones, with around 90% found just once. The input for sequencing was peripheral blood, taken on day 0 of AZD1222 vaccination. The receptors were gathered from an adult in good health.

The chain uses TRBV9 and TRBJ1-5, with 8 bases identical to TRBD1. This CDR3 has 15 residues. J lost 7 bases, V lost 0 bases, and 6 bases had no gene match. CDR1 is SGDLS and CDR2 is YYNGEE in the germline V gene. The CDR3 sequence is CASSVGAGGSQPQHF. The DNA for the CDR3 is TGTGCCAGCAGCGTAGGGGCAGGGGGCTCCCAGCCCCAGCATTTT.

This clone was recorded only once. The J gene is TRBJ1-5, the V gene TRBV19, with D tentatively TRBD1 (5 bases). The germline V and J ends were trimmed by 0 bases and 6 bases, with 12 bases remaining between them. CDR1 is LNHDA and CDR2 is SQIVND in the germline V gene (reference sequence). This CDR3 comprises 15 residues. This CDR3 reads CASSIDSGLGQPQHF. The CDR3 bases are TGTGCCAGTAGTATAGATTCAGGGTTAGGTCAGCCCCAGCATTTT.

The chain couples TRBV18 to TRBJ2-2; possible D gene TRBD2, 6 bases. Germline CDR1 and CDR2: KGHSH and LQKENI. The CDR3 consists of 14 residues. V was clipped by 9 bases and J by 3 bases, with 14 bases between them. The CDR3 reads CASSRGKDTGELFF. Here the CDR3 DNA reads TGTGCCAGTTCCCGCGGGAAGGACACCGGGGAGCTGTTTTTT.

This rearrangement joins TRBV5-6 to TRBJ1-5; tentative D call: TRBD1 (5 bases). Between the trimmed V and J ends, which lost 2 bases and 5 bases, there was a span of 14 bases. Germline V CDR1 and CDR2: SGHDT, YYEEEE. The CDR3 runs 15 residues. This CDR3 reads CASSLLAREDQPQHF. CDR3 coding DNA: TGTGCCAGCAGCTTACTAGCCAGGGAGGATCAGCCCCAGCATTTT.

This clone has a single count. The chain carries TRBV30 and TRBJ1-5; 8 bases fit TRBD1. The junction had 5 bases not matched to a gene; V was cut back by 0 bases and J by 7 bases. The CDR3 has 14 residues. Germline CDR1 and CDR2: GTSNPN and SVGIG (reference sequence). The chain's CDR3 is CAWSVQGGAQPQHF. DNA of the CDR3: TGTGCCTGGAGTGTACAGGGGGGAGCCCAGCCCCAGCATTTT.

The CDR3 bases are TGCGCCAGCAGCTTGGGAGGGGGCGTAAGTGGGGCCAACGTCCTGACTTTC. As protein: CASSLGGGVSGANVLTF. The V call is TRBV5-1, the J call TRBJ2-6, with 7 bases aligning to TRBD1. CDR1 and CDR2 (germline): SGHRS, YFSETQ. This CDR3 has 17 amino acids. The V and J ends lost 0 bases and 3 bases, in that order; junction bases with no gene match: 6.

This clone was recorded once. The chain is built from TRBV5-1 and TRBJ2-1; 9 bases are shared with TRBD2. V shed 4 bases, J shed 7 bases, and the junction held 21 bases outside the gene matches. The CDR3 runs to 19 residues. Germline V gene sequence: CDR1 SGHRS, CDR2 YFSETQ. The chain's CDR3 is CASSLLGGRAQVARNEQFF. The CDR3 bases are TGCGCCAGCAGCCTCCTTGGCGGGAGGGCCCAAGTAGCGCGAAATGAGCAGTTCTTC.

This chain uses TRBV11-2 with TRBJ1-5; D is unclear. CDR1 SGHAT and CDR2 FQNNGV come from the germline V gene. The CDR3 extends over 15 amino acids. Trimming cost V 0 bases and J 3 bases, with 9 bases left between them. The CDR3 nucleotides are TGTGCCAGCAGCTTAGATCGCCGGGACAATCAGCCCCAGCATTTT. Translated, it gives CASSLDRRDNQPQHF.

The J gene is TRBJ2-5, the V gene TRBV2, with a weak D call TRBD1 (5 bases). The V end lost 5 bases, the J end lost 4 bases, and 14 bases lay between the germline ends. The CDR3 sequence is 14 residues long. Germline values: CDR1 SNHLY, CDR2 FYNNEI. In DNA, the CDR3 is TGTGCCAGCAGTTCCCAGGGTGATGGAGAGACCCAGTACTTC. Translated: CASSSQGDGETQYF.

The rearrangement uses TRBV7-8 and TRBJ1-5; D is unresolved. CDR1 is SGHVS, CDR2 FQNEAQ, per germline. Trimming took off 5 bases at V and 0 bases at J, with 11 bases between the two ends. The CDR3 totals 15 residues. CDR3 residues: CASSLGRTSNQPQHF. CDR3 DNA sequence: TGTGCCAGCAGCCTTGGACGGACTAGCAATCAGCCCCAGCATTTT.

The chain combines TRBV7-9 with TRBJ1-4; D not resolved. Deletions cut 3 bases from V and 0 bases from J, with 11 bases between. The germline V gene has CDR1 SEHNR and CDR2 FQNEAQ (reference sequence). The CDR3 runs 16 residues. CDR3 in DNA: TGTGCCAGCAGCTTTTCGGTGGCCGCAACTAATGAAAAACTGTTTTTT. Amino acid sequence: CASSFSVAATNEKLFF.

This clone was recorded a few times. The chain links TRBV25-1 to TRBJ1-2, with no clear D. In germline, CDR1 is MGHDK, CDR2 SYGVNS. CDR3 length: 13 amino acids. Between the trimmed V and J ends, which lost 2 bases and 2 bases, there was a span of 6 bases. CDR3 bases: TGTGCCAGCAGTGAACAGGTCAACTATGGCTACACCTTC. Residues: CASSEQVNYGYTF.

This chain connects TRBV27 to TRBJ2-5; D gene uncertain. This CDR3 is 15 amino acids long. The germline V and J ends were trimmed by 1 base and 5 bases, with 14 bases remaining between them. Germline V gives CDR1 MNHEY, CDR2 SMNVEV (reference sequence). The CDR3 nucleotides are TGTGCCAGCAGTTTATTTAGTCTAGATTCGGAGACCCAGTACTTC. The encoded protein is CASSLFSLDSETQYF.

The rearrangement joins TRBV18 to TRBJ2-7; 11 nucleotides agree with TRBD2. V shed 4 bases and J 3 bases; nucleotides not matched to a gene: 14. This CDR3 is 18 amino acids long. Germline CDR1 KGHSH, CDR2 LQKENI. DNA of the CDR3: TGTGCCAGCTCACTAACCAATAGCGGGGGGGCCAAAGTCTACGAGCAGTACTTC. Translating it yields CASSLTNSGGAKVYEQYF.

The chain links TRBV19 to TRBJ1-2, with TRBD1 as a possible D gene (6 bases). Trimming took 1 base from V and 4 from J, leaving 13 bases between them. The CDR3 runs 15 residues. The germline gives CDR1 LNHDA, CDR2 SQIVND (reference sequence). The CDR3 sequence: CASSIAGRGGYGYTF. In DNA, the CDR3 is TGTGCCAGTAGTATAGCAGGCAGGGGAGGCTATGGCTACACCTTC.

The chain links TRBV27 to TRBJ2-3; D is uncertain. V lost 5 bases and J lost 3, with 12 bases in between. There are 14 residues in the CDR3. The germline V gene encodes CDR1 MNHEY and CDR2 SMNVEV (reference sequence). This CDR3 reads CASSSATMTDTQYF. DNA for the CDR3: TGTGCCAGCAGTAGTGCCACTATGACAGATACGCAGTATTTT.

This chain connects TRBV11-2 to TRBJ1-2; tentative D call: TRBD1 (5 bases). CDR1 and CDR2 from the germline V gene are SGHAT and FQNNGV. This CDR3 spans 12 amino acids. Trimming removed 2 bases at V and 7 bases at J, with 8 bases between. Here the CDR3 DNA reads TGTGCCAGCAGCTTATTCCAGGGTGGCTACACCTTC. Protein sequence: CASSLFQGGYTF. Drawing the rest from reference TRBV11-2 and TRBJ1-2, the complete variable domain is EAGVAQSPRYKIIEKRQSVAFWCNPISGHATLYWYQQILGQGPKLLIQFQNNGVVDDSQLPKDRFSAERLKGVDSTLKIQPAKLEDSAVYLCASSLFQGGYTFGSGTRLTVV.

The genes are TRBV6-2 or TRBV6-3 and TRBJ1-1; D unresolved. The V end was cut by 0 bases, the J end by 2 bases, with 10 bases between. The germline gives CDR1 MNHEY, CDR2 SVGEGT. This CDR3 comprises 15 residues. The CDR3 spells CASSYSYFANTEAFF. CDR3 bases: TGTGCCAGCAGTTACTCGTACTTTGCCAACACTGAAGCTTTCTTT.

This clone was seen just once. The chain has TRBV2 and TRBJ2-1, with D hard to call. The germline gives CDR1 SNHLY, CDR2 FYNNEI. V lost 5 bases to trimming and J lost 2 bases, with 7 bases between them. The CDR3 has 13 amino acids. This CDR3 is CASSLEAYNEQFF. DNA for the CDR3: TGTGCCAGCAGTTTGGAAGCCTACAATGAGCAGTTCTTC.

The gene calls are TRBV5-4 and TRBJ1-1; weak D call: TRBD1 (5 bases). Germline V gene lookup returns CDR1 SGHNT and CDR2 YYREEE (reference sequence). There are 16 residues in the CDR3. Trimming shortened V by 0 bases and J by 4 bases, and 16 bases separated the two germline ends. The CDR3 loop reads CASSLVGGAYGTEAFF. CDR3 DNA sequence: TGTGCCAGCAGCTTGGTTGGTGGGGCTTATGGCACTGAAGCTTTCTTT.